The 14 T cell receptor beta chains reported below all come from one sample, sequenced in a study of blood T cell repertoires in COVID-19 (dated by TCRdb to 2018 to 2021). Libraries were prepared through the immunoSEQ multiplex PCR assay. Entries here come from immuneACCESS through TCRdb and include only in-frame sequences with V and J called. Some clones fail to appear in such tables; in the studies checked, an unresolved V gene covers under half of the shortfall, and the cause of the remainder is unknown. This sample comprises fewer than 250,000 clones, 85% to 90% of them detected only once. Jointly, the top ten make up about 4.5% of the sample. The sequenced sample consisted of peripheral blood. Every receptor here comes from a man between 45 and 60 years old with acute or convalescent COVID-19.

CDR3 coding DNA: TGTGCCAGTGGAAGGGACAGCCACCTCTATGGCTACACCTTC. Protein: CASGRDSHLYGYTF. The J gene is TRBJ1-2, the V gene TRBV19, with TRBD1 identical over 7 bases. This CDR3 is built from 14 residues. V was clipped by 8 bases and J by 4 bases; unmatched bases: 10. In germline, CDR1 is LNHDA, CDR2 SQIVND (reference sequence).

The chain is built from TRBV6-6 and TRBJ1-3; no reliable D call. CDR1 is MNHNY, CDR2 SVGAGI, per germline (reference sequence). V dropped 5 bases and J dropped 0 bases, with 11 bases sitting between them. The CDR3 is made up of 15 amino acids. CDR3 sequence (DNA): TGTGCCAGCAGTCTATCACCGAGCTCTGGAAACACCATATATTTT. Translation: CASSLSPSSGNTIYF.

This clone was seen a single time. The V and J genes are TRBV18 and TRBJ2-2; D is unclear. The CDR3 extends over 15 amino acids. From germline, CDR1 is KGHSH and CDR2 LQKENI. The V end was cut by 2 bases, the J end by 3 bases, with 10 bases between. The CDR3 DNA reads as TGTGCCAGCTCACCATTTGGGCCAGACACCGGGGAGCTGTTTTTT. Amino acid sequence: CASSPFGPDTGELFF.

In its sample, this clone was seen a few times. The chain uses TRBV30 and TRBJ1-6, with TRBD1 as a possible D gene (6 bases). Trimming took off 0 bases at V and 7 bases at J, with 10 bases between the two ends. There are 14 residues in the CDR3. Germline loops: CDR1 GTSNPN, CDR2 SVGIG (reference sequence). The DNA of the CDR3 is TGTGCCTGGAGTGTAGGGACACCCAATTCACCCCTCCACTTT. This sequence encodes CAWSVGTPNSPLHF.

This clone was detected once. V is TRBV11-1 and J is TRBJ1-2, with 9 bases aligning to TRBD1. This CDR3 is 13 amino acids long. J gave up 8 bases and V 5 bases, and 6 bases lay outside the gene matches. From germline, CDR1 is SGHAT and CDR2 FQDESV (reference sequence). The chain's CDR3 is CASSLRDREGYTF. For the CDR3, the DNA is TGTGCCAGCAGCCTCCGGGACAGGGAAGGCTACACCTTC.

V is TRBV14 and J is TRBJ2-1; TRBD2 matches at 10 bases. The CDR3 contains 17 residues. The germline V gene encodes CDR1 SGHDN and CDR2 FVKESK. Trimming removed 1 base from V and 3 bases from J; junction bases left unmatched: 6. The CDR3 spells CASSQVRLAGDYNEQFF. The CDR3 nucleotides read TGTGCCAGCAGCCAAGTGAGACTAGCGGGTGACTACAATGAGCAGTTCTTC.

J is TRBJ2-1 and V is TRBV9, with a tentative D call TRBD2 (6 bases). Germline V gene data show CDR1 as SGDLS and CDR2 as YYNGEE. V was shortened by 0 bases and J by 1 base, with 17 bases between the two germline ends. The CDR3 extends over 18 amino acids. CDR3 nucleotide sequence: TGTGCCAGCAGCGTAGTATCCCCGTTGAGCGGGTCCTACAATGAGCAGTTCTTC. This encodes CASSVVSPLSGSYNEQFF. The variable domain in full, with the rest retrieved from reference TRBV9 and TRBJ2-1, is DSGVTQTPKHLITATGQRVTLRCSPRSGDLSVYWYQQSLDQGLQFLIQYYNGEERAKGNILERFSAQQFPDLHSELNLSSLELGDSALYFCASSVVSPLSGSYNEQFFGPGTRLTVL.

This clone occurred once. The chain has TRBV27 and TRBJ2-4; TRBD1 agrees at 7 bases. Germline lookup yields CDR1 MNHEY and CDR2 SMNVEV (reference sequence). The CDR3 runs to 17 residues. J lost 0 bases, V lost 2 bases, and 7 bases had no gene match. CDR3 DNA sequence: TGTGCCAGCAGTTTAAAGGGGGCGGCCTTAGCCAAAAACATTCAGTACTTC. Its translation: CASSLKGAALAKNIQYF.

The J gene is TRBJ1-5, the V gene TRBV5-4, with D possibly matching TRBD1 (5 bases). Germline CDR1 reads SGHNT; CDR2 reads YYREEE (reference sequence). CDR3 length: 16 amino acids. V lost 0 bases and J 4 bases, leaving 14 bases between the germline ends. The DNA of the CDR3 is TGTGCCAGCAGCTTGGGGGGAGGGGAATGGAATCAGCCCCAGCATTTT. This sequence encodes CASSLGGGEWNQPQHF.

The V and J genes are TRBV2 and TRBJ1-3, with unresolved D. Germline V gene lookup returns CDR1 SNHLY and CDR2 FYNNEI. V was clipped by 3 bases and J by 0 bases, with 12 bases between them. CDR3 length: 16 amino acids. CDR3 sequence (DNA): TGTGCCAGCAGTGAGAGGAGACCTAACTCTGGAAACACCATATATTTT. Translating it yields CASSERRPNSGNTIYF. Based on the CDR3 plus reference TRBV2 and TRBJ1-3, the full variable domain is EPEVTQTPSHQVTQMGQEVILRCVPISNHLYFYWYRQILGQKVEFLVSFYNNEISEKSEIFDDQFSVERPDGSNFTLKIRSTKLEDSAMYFCASSERRPNSGNTIYFGEGSWLTVV.

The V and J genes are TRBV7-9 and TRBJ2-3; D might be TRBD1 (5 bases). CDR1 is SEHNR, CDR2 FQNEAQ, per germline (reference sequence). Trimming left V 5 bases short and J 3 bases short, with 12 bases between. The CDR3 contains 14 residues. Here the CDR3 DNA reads TGTGCCAGCAGCCCCTCCAGGGTAACAGATACGCAGTATTTT. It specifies CASSPSRVTDTQYF.

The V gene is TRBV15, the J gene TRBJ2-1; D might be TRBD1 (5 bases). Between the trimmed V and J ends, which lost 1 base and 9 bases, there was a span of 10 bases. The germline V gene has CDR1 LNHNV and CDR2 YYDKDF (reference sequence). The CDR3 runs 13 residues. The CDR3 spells CATSRGLTGEQFF. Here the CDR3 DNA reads TGTGCCACCAGCAGAGGGCTTACAGGTGAGCAGTTCTTC.

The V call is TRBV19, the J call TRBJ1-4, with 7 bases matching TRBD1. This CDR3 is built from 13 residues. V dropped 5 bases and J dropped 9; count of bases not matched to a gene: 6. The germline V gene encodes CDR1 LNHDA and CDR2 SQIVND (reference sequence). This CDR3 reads CASSPGQLKKLFF. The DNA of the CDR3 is TGTGCCAGTAGTCCGGGACAGTTGAAAAAACTGTTTTTT.

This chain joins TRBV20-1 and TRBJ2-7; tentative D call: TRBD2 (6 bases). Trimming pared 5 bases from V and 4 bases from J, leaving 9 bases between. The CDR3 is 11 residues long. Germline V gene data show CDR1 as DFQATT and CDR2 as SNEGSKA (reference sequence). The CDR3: CSAPREYEQYF. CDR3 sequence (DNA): TGCAGTGCTCCCCGGGAGTACGAGCAGTACTTC.